The present entry profiles one T cell receptor (beta chain) with its context. This clonotype showed up just a few times. Its antigen is still unknown. No quality values exist for individual bases; no much larger clone is one base distant. Germline trimming: 7 bases from V, 5 bases from J; junction bases outside gene matches: 3. CDR1 and CDR2 are drawn from the germline V gene (reference sequence): SEHNR, FQNEAQ. CDR3 length: 12 amino acids, cysteine to phenylalanine. Of the read, only the CDR3 DNA is kept; its 36 bases are in frame from base 1. Library method: RT-PCR. TCRdb names Illumina HiSeq 2500 as the instrument used. TCRdb reprocessing: public reads trimmed at Q25 with fastp, clones called with MiXCR, in-frame beta chains kept. Identical CDR3 protein sequences are pooled into one entry, listed with their most common genes and DNA. This sample holds around 540,000 distinct CDR3 sequences; approximately 12% were observed only once. More than 8.5% of the sample is taken by the ten largest.

This sample is drawn from a study of response to subunit inactivated influenza vaccine (dated by TCRdb to 2017 to 2018). A note on the overall study: To follow how T cells responded to a trivalent subunit inactivated influenza vaccine, the researchers relied on deep quantitative profiling of the T cell receptor repertoire.

General conclusions and limits of the study: According to the authors, only a limited number of new T cells may be recruited by each seasonal influenza vaccination.

The sequence joins TRBV7-9 to TRBJ2-3; TRBD2 aligns with 7 central bases. The clonotype comes from a man aged 50-60 years who received an inactivated influenza vaccine. Donor details come from another sample of the same person, matched by shared clones. Sequences were derived from PBMCs from blood, sampled on the day of vaccination. The DNA sequence is as follows: TGTGCCAGCACCCGGGAGGTAGATACGCAGTATTTT. Its translation is CASTREVDTQYF.